Below, one TCR beta chain is given with its context. The antigen remains unidentified. Assay: immunoSEQ multiplex PCR; the TCRdb copy retains only in-frame clones and omits some. Of tens of thousands of clones detected, approximately 90% appear once; the ten largest clones hold more than 0.85%. This record comes from a study of OX40 agonist ivuxolimab in advanced cancers. Study information: With ivuxolimab, an agonistic anti-OX40 (CD134) antibody, patients were treated.

CDR3 length: 15 amino acids. V was trimmed by 3 bases and J by 2 bases, leaving 13 bases between them. Germline assignment: CDR1 SEHNR and CDR2 FQNEAQ (reference sequence). General observations from the study: The average count of expanded clones was higher among CD8+ T cells than among CD4+.

This TCR was recovered from an adult with an advanced solid tumor such as melanoma, head and neck, liver or kidney cancer. This material consisted of CD4+ or CD8+ T cells sorted from blood, taken in a trial of the OX40 agonist ivuxolimab. The V and J genes are TRBV7-9 and TRBJ1-1; unclear D gene. This chain's CDR3 is CASSLLTRNNTEAFF. The DNA for the CDR3 is TGTGCCAGCAGCTTGCTGACAAGAAATAACACTGAAGCTTTCTTT.